The sequence of this T cell receptor (beta chain) was determined in a study of blood T cell repertoires in COVID-19 (dated by TCRdb to 2018 to 2021). In terms of the full investigation: Collaborator samples came from the United States, Italy and Spain and covered acute and convalescent phases of COVID-19. Where available, HLA class I and class II types were taken from metadata supplied by the sample provider and were not determined by assay-based typing. The repertoires were made available in a free public database intended to serve as a resource for research on the immune response to SARS-CoV-2. Samples came from the ongoing ImmuneRACE study (first 160 participants) plus 1,254 subjects from 6 global collaborators. Subjects who had been exposed to COVID-19, were actively infected with it, or had recovered from it provided the deeply sampled blood TCRbeta repertoires that made up the dataset. The prospective study material was composed of cDNA or gDNA derived from T cells, B-cell-depleted T cells, or PBMCs. The sample metadata nearly always contained a de-identified subject ID, COVID-19 status, age in years and sex.

TCRbeta CDR3 regions were amplified from genomic DNA using the immunoSEQ Assay, a bias-controlled multiplex PCR. In the source study's methods: Within the assay, amplification of reference gene primers was used to estimate how many nucleated cells each sample contained. To quantify the absolute abundance of each unique TCRbeta CDR3 rearrangement, sequence reads were collapsed and filtered. For each sample, productive Simpson clonality was calculated by taking the square root of Simpson's diversity index across productive rearrangements. TCRdb limited this immuneACCESS table to in-frame rearrangements with V and J called. A share of clones is missing; checked studies link under half to unresolved V genes, and the rest is unexplained. V and J calls plus clone size are reproduced from that table; the DNA served to infer D and trimming. A total of roughly 25,000 clones appear in this sample, around 86% of them only once. The ten top clones hold around 18% of the sample.

V gives up 5 bases and J gives up 1 base, and the segment between their germline ends measures 15 bases. Via the germline V gene, CDR1 is SGHRS and CDR2 YFSETQ. Measured from the cysteine to the phenylalanine, the CDR3 is 15 residues long. This entry keeps only the CDR3 DNA: 45 bases, framed from base 1. The collaborating institutions used their own protocols to collect whole blood in K2EDTA tubes. For TCRbeta analysis, collaborators shipped samples in one of three forms: frozen whole blood, isolated PBMCs, or DNA extracted from either of those sample types. About this clone itself: The specificity of this receptor is unknown. Per-base quality was not reported, and no clone a single base away is much larger than it.

Points the paper makes about the study in general: Clinical and demographic metadata were provided uncurated, with the amount varying by source and participant.

The sample was peripheral blood. This TCR was recovered from an elderly woman with acute or convalescent COVID-19. The sequence joins TRBV5-1 to TRBJ1-1, and the D gene may be TRBD1, 6 bases matching. CDR3 region: CASSRLGTTNTEAFF. The sequenced DNA: TGCGCCAGCAGTCGCCTCGGGACAACGAACACTGAAGCTTTCTTT. Reference TRBV5-1 and TRBJ1-1 genes cover what lies past the CDR3, so the full variable domain is KAGVTQTPRYLIKTRGQQVTLSCSPISGHRSVSWYQQTPGQGLQFLFEYFSETQRNKGNFPGRFSGRQFSNSRSEMNVSTLELGDSALYLCASSRLGTTNTEAFFGQGTRLTVV.